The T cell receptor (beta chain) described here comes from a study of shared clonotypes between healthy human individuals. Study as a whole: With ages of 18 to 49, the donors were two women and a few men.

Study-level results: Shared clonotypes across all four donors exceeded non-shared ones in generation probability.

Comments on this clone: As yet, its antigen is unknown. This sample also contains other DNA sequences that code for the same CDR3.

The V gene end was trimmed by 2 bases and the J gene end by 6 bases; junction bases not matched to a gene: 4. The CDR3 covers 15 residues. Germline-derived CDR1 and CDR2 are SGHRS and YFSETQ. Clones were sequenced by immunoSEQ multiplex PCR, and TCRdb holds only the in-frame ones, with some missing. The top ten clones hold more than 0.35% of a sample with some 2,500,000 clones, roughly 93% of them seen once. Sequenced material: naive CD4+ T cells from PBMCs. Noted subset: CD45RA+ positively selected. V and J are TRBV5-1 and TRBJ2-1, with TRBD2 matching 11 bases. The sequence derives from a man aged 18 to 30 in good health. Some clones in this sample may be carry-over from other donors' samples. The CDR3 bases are TGCGCCAGCAGCTTACTAGCGGGAGTCGGCAATGAGCAGTTCTTC. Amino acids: CASSLLAGVGNEQFF.